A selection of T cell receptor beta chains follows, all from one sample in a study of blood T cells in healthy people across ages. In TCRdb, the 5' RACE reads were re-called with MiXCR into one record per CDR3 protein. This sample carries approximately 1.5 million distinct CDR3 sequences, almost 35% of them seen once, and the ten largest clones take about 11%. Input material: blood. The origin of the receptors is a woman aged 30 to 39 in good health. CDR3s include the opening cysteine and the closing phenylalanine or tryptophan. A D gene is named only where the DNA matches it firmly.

CDR3: CASSEETQFF
D: -
V: TRBV3-1

CDR3: CASSFSGVRQPQHF
D: -
V: TRBV6-2/TRBV6-3

CDR3: CASSYSSQGAEQYF
D: -
V: TRBV6-6

CDR3: CASSFRDSSQETQYF
D: TRBD1
V: TRBV2

CDR3: CSAKKTSGSMNTQYF
D: TRBD2
V: TRBV20-1

CDR3: CASSGPRGGRIYNEQFF
D: -
V: TRBV6-1

CDR3: CASREIGGSGGGYTF
D: TRBD1
V: TRBV28

CDR3: CASRQTSGQETQYF
D: TRBD2
V: TRBV6-1

CDR3: CASSFPPGQIAYEQYF
D: TRBD1
V: TRBV5-1

CDR3: CASSRGGLVTLGSEQFF
D: -
V: TRBV4-1

CDR3: CSAPRQFEQFF
D: -
V: TRBV20-1

CDR3: CASSGQGDNYGYTF
D: TRBD1
V: TRBV6-1

CDR3: CASSFTGGETQYF
D: -
V: TRBV5-1

CDR3: CASSPSPRYNEQFF
D: -
V: TRBV7-9

CDR3: CASSPAGNSYEQYF
D: TRBD2
V: TRBV28

CDR3: CASSLPSRQQGGEYDYGYTF
D: TRBD1
V: TRBV7-9

CDR3: CAISESLAREQFF
D: -
V: TRBV10-3

CDR3: CASRMDRPSYEQYF
D: -
V: TRBV2

CDR3: CASSGALASANTQYF
D: -
V: TRBV2

CDR3: CASSLNRAKGTQYF
D: -
V: TRBV3-1

CDR3: CASSSFRGLLRDEQYF
D: TRBD1
V: TRBV3-1

CDR3: CSASLSGVEQFF
D: TRBD2
V: TRBV29-1

CDR3: CDSSQIDRGYEQYF
D: TRBD1
V: TRBV4-1

CDR3: CASSVTRDGGGYTF
D: -
V: TRBV9

CDR3: CASSRGGNQETQYF
D: -
V: TRBV6-6

CDR3: CASSMGLAGGDTQYF
D: TRBD2
V: TRBV11-2

CDR3: CASKSGLRNEQFF
D: -
V: TRBV27

CDR3: CASRPRGRGDNEQFF
D: -
V: TRBV7-8